A single sample is the source of the 9 T cell receptor beta chains below, sequenced in a study of T cells in Graves' hyperthyroidism and ophthalmopathy. Amplification targeted TCR beta CDR3 regions from RNA transcripts. The HTBI primer set served for first-round RT-PCR of the TCR CDR3. TCRdb processed the multiplex PCR reads anew with MiXCR; each CDR3 protein has one entry. The data show around 380,000 distinct CDR3 sequences, about 13% seen once. What was sequenced was blood. The receptors stem from a young man with Graves' hyperthyroidism that later progressed to Graves' ophthalmopathy.

This sequence joins TRBV12-3 or TRBV12-4 and TRBJ2-7; D may be TRBD1 (6 bases). The ends were cut back, 5 bases at V and 8 bases at J, with 13 bases in the middle. The CDR3 runs to 12 residues. The CDR3 loop reads CASSGPGVKQYF. The CDR3 DNA reads as TGTGCCAGCAGTGGGCCAGGGGTGAAGCAGTACTTC.

This clonotype was found a few times. The chain combines TRBV27 with TRBJ2-6; unclear D gene. V dropped 6 bases and J dropped 0 bases, with 9 bases sitting between them. CDR1 and CDR2 (germline): MNHEY, SMNVEV (reference sequence). CDR3 length: 15 amino acids. Written as DNA, the CDR3 is TGTGCCAGCAGCCCCGACGGCTCTGGGGCCAACGTCCTGACTTTC. Translated, it gives CASSPDGSGANVLTF.

This clonotype was counted ten times or more. The chain combines TRBV11-2 with TRBJ2-1; tentative D call: TRBD2 (6 bases). CDR1 and CDR2 (germline): SGHAT, FQNNGV. There are 14 residues in the CDR3. Trimming pared 4 bases from V and 5 bases from J, leaving 12 bases between. The CDR3 DNA is TGTGCCAGCAGCTCGGGACTCCTACACAATGAGCAGTTCTTC. Protein product: CASSSGLLHNEQFF.

This clonotype was counted between two and nine times. This chain uses TRBV6-5 with TRBJ1-2; D remains ambiguous. The CDR3 covers 14 residues. The V gene lost 0 bases and the J gene lost 2 bases, with 7 bases spanning the gap. Looked up from germline, CDR1 is MNHEY and CDR2 is SVGAGI. The CDR3 nucleotides read TGTGCCAGCAGTTACTCGTCTGTCAACTATGGCTACACCTTC. Protein product: CASSYSSVNYGYTF.

This clonotype was counted ten times or more. The chain employs TRBV7-9 and TRBJ2-1, with 9 nucleotides matching TRBD2. CDR1 and CDR2 (germline): SEHNR, FQNEAQ (reference sequence). With 5 bases clipped from V and 2 bases from J, the junction kept 4 bases outside the gene matches. The CDR3 extends over 15 amino acids. DNA for the CDR3: TGTGCCAGCAGCCCAGCGGGGGGTGCCTACAATGAGCAGTTCTTC. Protein product: CASSPAGGAYNEQFF.

Only a few counts were recorded for this clonotype. This rearrangement joins TRBV5-6 to TRBJ1-5; unclear D gene. The germline CDR1 and CDR2 sequences are SGHDT and YYEEEE. The CDR3 spans 14 residues. V was cut by 3 bases and J by 4 bases, with 11 bases left in between. CDR3 amino acids: CASSSSEWNQPQHF. CDR3 in DNA: TGTGCCAGCAGCTCCAGTGAATGGAATCAGCCCCAGCATTTT.

At least ten counts were recorded for this clonotype. The V and J genes are TRBV3-1 and TRBJ1-5; 8 bases line up with TRBD1. Germline-derived CDR1 and CDR2 are LGHDT and YNNKEL (reference sequence). The CDR3 has 14 residues. Germline trimming cut 4 bases from V and 4 bases from J; bases unmatched to any gene: 3. CDR3 region: CASSRGQENQPQHF. The CDR3 DNA reads TGTGCCAGCAGCCGGGGACAGGAGAATCAGCCCCAGCATTTT. The variable domain in full, with the rest retrieved from reference TRBV3-1 and TRBJ1-5, is DTAVSQTPKYLVTQMGNDKSIKCEQNLGHDTMYWYKQDSKKFLKIMFSYNNKELIINETVPNRFSPKSPDKAHLNLHINSLELGDSAVYFCASSRGQENQPQHFGDGTRLSIL.

This clonotype was detected a few times. V and J are TRBV6-4 and TRBJ1-1, with no clear D. V lost 0 bases and J lost 0, with 14 bases in between. Per the germline V gene, CDR1 is MRHNA and CDR2 is SNTAGT. The CDR3 spans 17 residues. The chain's CDR3 is CASSDSIDYLMNTEAFF. For the CDR3, the DNA is TGTGCCAGCAGTGACTCGATAGACTACCTTATGAACACTGAAGCTTTCTTT.

This clonotype was seen repeatedly, ten times or more. The V call is TRBV20-1, the J call TRBJ1-2; the D gene is possibly TRBD1 (6 bases). Germline CDR1 is DFQATT and CDR2 is SNEGSKA (reference sequence). The CDR3 is made up of 14 amino acids. V lost 6 bases to trimming and J lost 5 bases, with 19 bases between them. This CDR3 is CSALQGSISYGYTF. The CDR3, as DNA: TGCAGTGCCCTCCAGGGGTCGATTTCGTATGGCTACACCTTC.